This TCR beta chain is drawn from a study of tumor-infiltrating lymphocytes in localized non-small cell lung cancer. Overall study: Some samples were collected after neoadjuvant chemotherapy; smokers, never-smokers and several histologies were included. Tumor tissue and non-adjacent uninvolved lung came from each patient.

Sequenced by immunoSEQ multiplex PCR; TCRdb stores in-frame clones only, minus some. The sample has more than 9,000 clones, roughly 60% seen once; the top ten hold 11%. In regard to this clone: Its matching antigen is unknown.

Germline assignment: CDR1 SGHDT and CDR2 YYEEEE. V shed 0 bases and J shed 8 bases, with 11 bases lying between them. The CDR3 covers 13 residues. Study-wide results and caveats: Technical variation could not be separated from intratumor heterogeneity here. No T-cell fraction difference was seen between IM1 and IM2 tumors.

The sequencing input was uninvolved lung tissue not adjacent to the tumor. V usage is TRBV5-6 and J usage is TRBJ1-2; no definite D call. This sequence was found in a human donor with non-small cell lung cancer. As DNA, the CDR3 is TGTGCCAGCAGCTTGGCCGGGGAGGAGGGCTACACCTTC. Translated, it gives CASSLAGEEGYTF.